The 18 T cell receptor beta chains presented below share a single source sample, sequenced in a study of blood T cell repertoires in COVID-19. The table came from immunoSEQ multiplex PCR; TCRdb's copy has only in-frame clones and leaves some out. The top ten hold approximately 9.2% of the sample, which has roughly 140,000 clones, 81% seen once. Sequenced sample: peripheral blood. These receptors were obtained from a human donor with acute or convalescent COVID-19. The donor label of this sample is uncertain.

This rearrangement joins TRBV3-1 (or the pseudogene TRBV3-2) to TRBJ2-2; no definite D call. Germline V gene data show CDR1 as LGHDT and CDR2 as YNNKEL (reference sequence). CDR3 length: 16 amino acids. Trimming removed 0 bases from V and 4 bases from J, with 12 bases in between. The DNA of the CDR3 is TGTGCCAGCAGCCAAGACGGTCTCAAGATCACCGGGGAGCTGTTTTTT. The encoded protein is CASSQDGLKITGELFF.

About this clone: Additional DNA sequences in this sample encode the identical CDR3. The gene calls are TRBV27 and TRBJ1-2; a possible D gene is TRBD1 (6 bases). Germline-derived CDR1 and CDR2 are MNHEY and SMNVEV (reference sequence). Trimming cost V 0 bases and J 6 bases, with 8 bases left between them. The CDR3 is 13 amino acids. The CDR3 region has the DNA TGTGCCAGCAGTTTATCTGGGGGCAATGGCTACACCTTC. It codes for CASSLSGGNGYTF.

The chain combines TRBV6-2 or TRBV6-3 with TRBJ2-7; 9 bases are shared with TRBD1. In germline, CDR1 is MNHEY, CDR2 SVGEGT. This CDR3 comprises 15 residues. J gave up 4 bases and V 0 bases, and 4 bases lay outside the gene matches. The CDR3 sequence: CASSYSRQGGYEQYV. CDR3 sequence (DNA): TGTGCCAGCAGTTACTCGAGACAGGGGGGATACGAGCAGTACGTC.

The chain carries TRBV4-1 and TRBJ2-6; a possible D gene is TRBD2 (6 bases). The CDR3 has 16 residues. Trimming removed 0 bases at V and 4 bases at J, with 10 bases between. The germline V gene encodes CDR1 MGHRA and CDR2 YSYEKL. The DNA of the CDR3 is TGCGCCAGCAGCCAAGATACGGGGGTGGGGGCCAACGTCCTGACTTTC. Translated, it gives CASSQDTGVGANVLTF.

In DNA form, the CDR3 reads TGTGCCAGCAGTTATCTAAGGGGCGAGAATAACTATGGCTACACCTTC. Translating it yields CASSYLRGENNYGYTF. The rearrangement joins TRBV6-5 to TRBJ1-2, with a possible D match to TRBD1 (5 bases). The CDR3 consists of 16 residues. Germline CDR1 is MNHEY and CDR2 is SVGAGI. Deletions cut 3 bases from V and 1 base from J, with 15 bases between.

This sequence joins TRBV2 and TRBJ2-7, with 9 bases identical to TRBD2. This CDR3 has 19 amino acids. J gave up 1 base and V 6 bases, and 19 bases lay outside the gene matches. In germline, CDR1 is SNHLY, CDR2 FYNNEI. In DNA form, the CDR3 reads TGTGCCAGCAGCCGATATCCTTCCGGTAGCGGGGGATCTTCCTACGAGCAGTACTTC. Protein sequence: CASSRYPSGSGGSSYEQYF.

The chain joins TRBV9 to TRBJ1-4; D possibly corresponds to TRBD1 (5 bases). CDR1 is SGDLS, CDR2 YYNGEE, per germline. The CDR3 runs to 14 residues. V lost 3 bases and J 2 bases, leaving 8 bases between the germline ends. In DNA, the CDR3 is TGTGCCAGCAGCGCCAGGGCTACTAATGAAAAACTGTTTTTT. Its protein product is CASSARATNEKLFF.

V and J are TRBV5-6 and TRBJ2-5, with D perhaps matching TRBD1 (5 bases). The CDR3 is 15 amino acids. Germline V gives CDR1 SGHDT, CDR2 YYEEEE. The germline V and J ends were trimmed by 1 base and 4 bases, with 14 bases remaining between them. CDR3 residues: CASSLMGSGLETQYF. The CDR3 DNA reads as TGTGCCAGCAGCTTGATGGGTTCAGGGTTAGAGACCCAGTACTTC.

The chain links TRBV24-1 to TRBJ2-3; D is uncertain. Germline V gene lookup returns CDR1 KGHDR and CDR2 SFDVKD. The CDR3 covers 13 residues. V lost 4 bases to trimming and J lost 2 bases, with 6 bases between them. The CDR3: CATSDPYTDTQYF. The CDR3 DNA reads TGTGCCACCAGTGACCCCTACACAGATACGCAGTATTTT.

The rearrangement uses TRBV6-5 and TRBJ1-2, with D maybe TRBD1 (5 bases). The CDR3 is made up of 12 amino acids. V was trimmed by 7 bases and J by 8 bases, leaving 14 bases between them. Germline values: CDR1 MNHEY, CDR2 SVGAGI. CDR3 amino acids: CASTYGAGGYTF. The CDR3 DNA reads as TGTGCCAGCACCTACGGGGCGGGAGGCTACACCTTC.

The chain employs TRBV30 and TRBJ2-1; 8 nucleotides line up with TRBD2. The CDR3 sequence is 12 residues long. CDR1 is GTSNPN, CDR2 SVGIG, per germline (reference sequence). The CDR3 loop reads CAIGRGYNEQFF. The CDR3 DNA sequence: TGTGCAATCGGGAGGGGGTACAATGAGCAGTTCTTC.

DNA for the CDR3: TGTGCCTGGAGTAGGGGCATGAGGACCGGGGAGCTGTTTTTT. Translated: CAWSRGMRTGELFF. The rearrangement links TRBV30 to TRBJ2-2; maybe TRBD1 (5 bases). This CDR3 is 14 amino acids long. Germline V lookup: CDR1 GTSNPN, CDR2 SVGIG (reference sequence). The V end was cut by 2 bases, the J end by 5 bases, with 12 bases between.

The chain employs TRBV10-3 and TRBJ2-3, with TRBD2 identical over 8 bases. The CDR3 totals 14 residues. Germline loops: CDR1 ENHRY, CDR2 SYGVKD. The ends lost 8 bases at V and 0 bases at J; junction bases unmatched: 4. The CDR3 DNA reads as TGTGCCATCGGGAGCGGGGGTAGCACAGATACGCAGTATTTT. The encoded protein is CAIGSGGSTDTQYF.

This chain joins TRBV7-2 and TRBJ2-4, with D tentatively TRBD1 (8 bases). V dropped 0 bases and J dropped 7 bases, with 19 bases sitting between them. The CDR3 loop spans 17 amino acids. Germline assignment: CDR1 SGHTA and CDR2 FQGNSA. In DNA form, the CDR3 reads TGTGCCAGCAGCTTAGCCTTGACAGGGGTCGGGGGGAACATTCAGTACTTC. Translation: CASSLALTGVGGNIQYF.

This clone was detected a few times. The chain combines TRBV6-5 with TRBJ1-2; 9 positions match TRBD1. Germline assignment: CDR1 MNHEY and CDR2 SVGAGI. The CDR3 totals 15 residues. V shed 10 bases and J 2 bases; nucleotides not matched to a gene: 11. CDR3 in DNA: TGTGCCACCCTTTACTTCGGGACAGGGAACTATGGCTACACCTTC. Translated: CATLYFGTGNYGYTF.

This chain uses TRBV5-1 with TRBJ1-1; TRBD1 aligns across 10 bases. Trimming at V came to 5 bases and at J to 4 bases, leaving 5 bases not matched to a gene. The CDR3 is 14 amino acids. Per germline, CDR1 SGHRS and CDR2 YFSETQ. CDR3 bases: TGCGCCAGCAGTCGACAGGGGGCCAGCACTGAAGCTTTCTTT. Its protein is CASSRQGASTEAFF. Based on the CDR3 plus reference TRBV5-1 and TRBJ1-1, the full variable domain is KAGVTQTPRYLIKTRGQQVTLSCSPISGHRSVSWYQQTPGQGLQFLFEYFSETQRNKGNFPGRFSGRQFSNSRSEMNVSTLELGDSALYLCASSRQGASTEAFFGQGTRLTVV.

The CDR3 region has the DNA TGTGCCAGTCAGCAGGGGCCCTATGGCTACACCTTC. Residues: CASQQGPYGYTF. The rearrangement joins TRBV19 to TRBJ1-2; D possibly corresponds to TRBD1 (6 bases). Deletions cut 8 bases from V and 4 bases from J, with 11 bases between. The germline V gene encodes CDR1 LNHDA and CDR2 SQIVND (reference sequence). The CDR3 is 12 residues long.

The CDR3 coding sequence is TGTGCCAGCAGCGTAGGACAGGGGGCGGAAAAACTGTTTTTT. This translates into CASSVGQGAEKLFF. The chain combines TRBV9 with TRBJ1-4; 10 bases are shared with TRBD1. CDR3 size: 14 residues. With 0 bases clipped from V and 8 bases from J, the junction kept 1 base outside the gene matches. Germline lookup yields CDR1 SGDLS and CDR2 YYNGEE. The full variable domain, with the rest looked up from reference TRBV9 and TRBJ1-4, is DSGVTQTPKHLITATGQRVTLRCSPRSGDLSVYWYQQSLDQGLQFLIQYYNGEERAKGNILERFSAQQFPDLHSELNLSSLELGDSALYFCASSVGQGAEKLFFGSGTQLSVL.